A single sample is the source of the 8 T cell receptor beta chains below, sequenced in a study of blood T cell repertoires in COVID-19. Method: immunoSEQ multiplex PCR; TCRdb's copy keeps in-frame clones and lacks some. The sample carries 100,000 to 150,000 clones, about 88% recorded once. The sequencing sample was made of peripheral blood. These TCRs come from a woman older than 75 with acute or convalescent COVID-19.

This chain connects TRBV19 to TRBJ1-2, with 9 bases aligning to TRBD1. This CDR3 region has 15 residues. CDR1 is LNHDA, CDR2 SQIVND, per germline (reference sequence). V shed 7 bases and J 5 bases; nucleotides not matched to a gene: 11. The DNA of the CDR3 is TGTGCCAGTAATAATGTCGGGACAGGGAGATATGGCTACACCTTC. It is translated as CASNNVGTGRYGYTF.

This clone was detected only once. The chain joins TRBV24-1 to TRBJ2-3; 10 bases map to TRBD2. The CDR3 sequence is 16 residues long. V lost 3 bases to trimming and J lost 5 bases; unmatched junction nucleotides: 7. The germline V gene has CDR1 KGHDR and CDR2 SFDVKD. The CDR3 here is CATSDPVAGGGDTQYF. The CDR3 DNA reads TGTGCCACCAGTGATCCCGTAGCGGGGGGCGGAGATACGCAGTATTTT.

The DNA for the CDR3 is TGTGCCACCAGCAGAAGGACTAGCGGCCAAAGAAATGAGCAGTTCTTC. Translating gives CATSRRTSGQRNEQFF. The chain carries TRBV15 and TRBJ2-1; 10 bases line up with TRBD2. Germline V gene sequence: CDR1 LNHNV, CDR2 YYDKDF (reference sequence). CDR3 size: 16 residues. Trimming took 2 bases from V and 7 from J; bases not matched to a gene: 8.

CDR3 protein: CASSPLATGELFF. CDR3 nucleotide sequence: TGTGCCAGCTCACCACTAGCGACCGGGGAGCTGTTTTTT. The J gene is TRBJ2-2, the V gene TRBV18; a possible D gene is TRBD2 (5 bases). Per germline, CDR1 KGHSH and CDR2 LQKENI. The CDR3 has 13 residues. V was trimmed by 1 base and J by 5 bases, leaving 5 bases between them.

V gene TRBV2 combines with J gene TRBJ1-6; 11 nucleotides line up with TRBD1. Germline CDR1 reads SNHLY; CDR2 reads FYNNEI. The CDR3 runs to 14 residues. V dropped 7 bases and J dropped 7; count of bases not matched to a gene: 3. This CDR3 reads CASTRDRGNSPLHF. The CDR3, as DNA: TGTGCCAGCACCCGGGACAGGGGGAATTCACCCCTCCACTTT.

The rearrangement links TRBV6-6 to TRBJ2-7, with 8 bases fitting TRBD1. Germline trimming cut 8 bases from V and 8 bases from J; bases unmatched to any gene: 11. The CDR3 extends over 13 amino acids. CDR1 MNHNY and CDR2 SVGAGI come from the germline V gene (reference sequence). CDR3 in amino acids: CASAGQGSFKQYF. CDR3 DNA sequence: TGTGCCAGCGCCGGACAGGGAAGTTTCAAGCAGTACTTC.

The J gene is TRBJ1-5, the V gene TRBV4-1; D gene uncertain. Per the germline V gene, CDR1 is MGHRA and CDR2 is YSYEKL. V dropped 0 bases and J dropped 7 bases, with 13 bases sitting between them. CDR3 size: 15 residues. The CDR3 coding sequence is TGCGCCAGCAGCCAAGATGAAAGGAGGATCCAGCCCCAGCATTTT. This codes for CASSQDERRIQPQHF.

The chain joins TRBV28 to TRBJ1-1; a weak D match, TRBD1 (6 bases). The CDR3 has 16 residues. Per germline, CDR1 MDHEN and CDR2 SYDVKM. Deletions cut 6 bases from V and 3 bases from J, with 20 bases between. In DNA form, the CDR3 reads TGTGCCAGCAGCCTACCCCCCGGCAGGGGTGACACTGAAGCTTTCTTT. The encoded protein is CASSLPPGRGDTEAFF.